This T cell receptor (beta chain) stems from a study of cytomegalovirus exposure and HLA in healthy donors. Findings of the study overall: Previously analyzed data showed that most TCR beta V segments were productive at a frequency of about 87% or about 30%. In a later analysis, specific HLA alleles were associated with over 15,000 TCR beta sequences at a 0.05 false discovery rate.

CDR3 length equals 15 residues. J lost 4 bases, V lost 2 bases, and 7 bases had no gene match. Looked up from germline, CDR1 is MNHEY and CDR2 is SMNVEV (reference sequence). Concerning this clone itself: Its antigen is undetermined.

Primers included in the PCR were 60 Vbeta and 13 Jbeta primers. Sequencing used immunoSEQ multiplex PCR; TCRdb keeps in-frame clones, though not all of them. The table for this sample gives under 60,000 clones. The chain uses TRBV27 and TRBJ1-1, with 7 nucleotides matching TRBD1. This clonotype originated in a woman aged 25 to 39 in good health and CMV-seropositive. The specimen sequenced was PBMCs. The CDR3 sequence: CASSLTQGGGTEAFF. Written as DNA, the CDR3 is TGTGCCAGCAGTTTAACGCAGGGGGGAGGCACTGAAGCTTTCTTT.